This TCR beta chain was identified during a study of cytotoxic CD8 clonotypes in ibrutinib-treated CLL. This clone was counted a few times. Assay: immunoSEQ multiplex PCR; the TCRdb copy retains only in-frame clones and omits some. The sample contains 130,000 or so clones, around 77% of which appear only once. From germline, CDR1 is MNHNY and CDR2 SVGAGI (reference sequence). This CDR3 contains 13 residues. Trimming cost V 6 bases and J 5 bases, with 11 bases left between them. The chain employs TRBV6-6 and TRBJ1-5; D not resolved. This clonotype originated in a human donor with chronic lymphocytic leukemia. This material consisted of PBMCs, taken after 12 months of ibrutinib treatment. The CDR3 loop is CASSPGRDQPQHF. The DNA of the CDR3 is TGTGCCAGCAGCCCTGGACGGGATCAGCCCCAGCATTTT.